This passage covers 6 T cell receptor beta chains from one sample sequenced in a study of OX40 agonist ivuxolimab in advanced cancers. Assay: immunoSEQ multiplex PCR; the TCRdb copy retains only in-frame clones and omits some. The sample lists about 69,000 clones; approximately 90% were seen once. The sample here was CD4+ or CD8+ T cells sorted from blood, taken in a trial of the OX40 agonist ivuxolimab. These receptors all come from an adult with an advanced solid tumor such as melanoma, head and neck, liver or kidney cancer.

This rearrangement joins TRBV9 to TRBJ2-2; possible D gene TRBD1, 5 bases. Trimming removed 3 bases from V and 5 bases from J, with 11 bases in between. The CDR3 is 14 residues long. The V gene's germline CDR1 is SGDLS and CDR2 YYNGEE. The CDR3 bases are TGTGCCAGCAGCGATGGACACACGACCGGGGAGCTGTTTTTT. Translating it yields CASSDGHTTGELFF.

The chain has TRBV18 and TRBJ2-1; 9 bases fit TRBD1. The CDR3 covers 14 residues. Unmatched junction bases numbered 11, after V lost 5 bases and J lost 12 bases. Germline V CDR1 and CDR2: KGHSH, LQKENI. CDR3: CASSARDRVIGQFF. CDR3 DNA sequence: TGTGCCAGCTCAGCCCGGGACAGGGTGATAGGGCAGTTCTTC.

The chain carries TRBV28 and TRBJ1-2; D call uncertain. Germline-derived CDR1 and CDR2 are MDHEN and SYDVKM. Trimming stripped 5 bases from V and 0 bases from J, with 16 bases between. There are 16 residues in the CDR3. CDR3 coding DNA: TGTGCCAGCAGTGCAAACGGGCAGGCCACTAACTATGGCTACACCTTC. Translation: CASSANGQATNYGYTF.

The chain couples TRBV27 to TRBJ2-1; D gene uncertain. V gave up 7 bases and J gave up 5 bases, with 18 bases separating them. From germline, CDR1 is MNHEY and CDR2 SMNVEV (reference sequence). CDR3 length: 15 amino acids. In DNA form, the CDR3 reads TGTGCCAGCACCCTGACGAGAGCAACCAACAATGAGCAGTTCTTC. This translates into CASTLTRATNNEQFF.

The J gene is TRBJ1-1, the V gene TRBV5-1, with 7 bases identical to TRBD1. CDR3 size: 14 residues. V was pared by 3 bases and J by 1 base, with 3 bases of the junction left unmatched. CDR1 is SGHRS and CDR2 is YFSETQ in the germline V gene. The CDR3 loop is CASSWGQQNTEAFF. The CDR3 DNA is TGCGCCAGCAGCTGGGGACAGCAGAACACTGAAGCTTTCTTT.

V and J are TRBV11-3 and TRBJ1-1, with TRBD1 as a possible D gene (5 bases). V shed 1 base and J shed 2 bases, with 11 bases lying between them. Germline assignment: CDR1 SGHNT and CDR2 YENEEA. The CDR3 runs 15 residues. The CDR3 coding sequence is TGTGCCAGCAGCTTAGCAGGGTTCGGTAACACTGAAGCTTTCTTT. It is translated as CASSLAGFGNTEAFF.